Below are 16 T cell receptor beta chains sequenced from a single sample in a study of technical replicates of blood from a handful of donors. TCRdb's copy holds only in-frame clones and misses some; the assay was immunoSEQ multiplex PCR. The data show approximately 73,000 clones, over 90% seen once. The sample comprised T cells isolated from PBMCs. Receptor source: a human donor in good health.

This sequence joins TRBV6-5 and TRBJ1-1; weak D call: TRBD1 (6 bases). V lost 4 bases and J 5 bases, leaving 11 bases between the germline ends. This CDR3 spans 13 amino acids. Germline V lookup: CDR1 MNHEY, CDR2 SVGAGI. The CDR3 here is CASSLQGGTEAFF. The CDR3 DNA reads TGTGCCAGCAGTTTACAGGGTGGAACTGAAGCTTTCTTT.

The V gene is TRBV11-2, the J gene TRBJ2-2; 9 nucleotides match TRBD1. V gave up 5 bases and J gave up 5 bases; unmatched junction bases: 6. CDR3 size: 15 residues. Germline assignment: CDR1 SGHAT and CDR2 FQNNGV. CDR3 sequence reads: CASSPTGTGTGELFF. CDR3 DNA: TGTGCCAGCAGCCCCACAGGGACAGGGACCGGGGAGCTGTTTTTT.

The V and J genes are TRBV7-9 and TRBJ1-2; 10 positions agree with TRBD1. The germline gives CDR1 SEHNR, CDR2 FQNEAQ (reference sequence). Trimming cost V 6 bases and J 8 bases; bases outside gene matches: 9. The CDR3 runs 14 residues. This CDR3 is CASRRQGAFLGYTF. CDR3 coding DNA: TGTGCCAGCAGACGACAGGGGGCCTTCCTGGGCTACACCTTC.

The chain is built from TRBV15 and TRBJ2-1; 7 positions agree with TRBD2. CDR3 length equals 15 residues. The germline V gene has CDR1 LNHNV and CDR2 YYDKDF (reference sequence). V trimming: 5 bases; J trimming: 1 base; junction bases outside the gene matches: 5. The CDR3 spells CATSDGLVSYNEQFF. In nucleotides, the CDR3 is TGTGCCACCAGCGATGGACTAGTATCCTACAATGAGCAGTTCTTC.

The chain is built from TRBV11-2 and TRBJ2-1; 14 bases agree with TRBD2. Germline lookup yields CDR1 SGHAT and CDR2 FQNNGV. The CDR3 spans 17 residues. The trim removed 5 bases at V and 7 bases at J, leaving 10 bases unmatched. The CDR3 DNA reads as TGTGCCAGCAGCACCGGACTAGCGGGGGGCAGGGCGAATGAGCAGTTCTTC. It yields the protein CASSTGLAGGRANEQFF. Full variable domain (missing parts from reference TRBV11-2 and TRBJ2-1): EAGVAQSPRYKIIEKRQSVAFWCNPISGHATLYWYQQILGQGPKLLIQFQNNGVVDDSQLPKDRFSAERLKGVDSTLKIQPAKLEDSAVYLCASSTGLAGGRANEQFFGPGTRLTVL.

The chain has TRBV5-6 and TRBJ2-7; D call uncertain. Germline V gives CDR1 SGHDT, CDR2 YYEEEE. Trimming shortened V by 2 bases and J by 3 bases, and 9 bases separated the two germline ends. CDR3 length: 13 residues. CDR3: CASSFVYSYEQYF. CDR3 in DNA: TGTGCCAGCAGCTTTGTTTACAGCTACGAGCAGTACTTC. Complete variable domain (other parts from reference TRBV5-6 and TRBJ2-7): DAGVTQSPTHLIKTRGQQVTLRCSPKSGHDTVSWYQQALGQGPQFIFQYYEEEERQRGNFPDRFSGHQFPNYSSELNVNALLLGDSALYLCASSFVYSYEQYFGPGTRLTVT.

The chain carries TRBV2 and TRBJ2-4; D perhaps matches TRBD1 (5 bases). In germline, CDR1 is SNHLY, CDR2 FYNNEI. With 6 bases removed from V and 2 bases from J, the gap between germline ends came to 11 bases. CDR3 length: 14 residues. CDR3 amino acids: CASSVQGTKNIQYF. Here the CDR3 DNA reads TGTGCCAGCAGCGTCCAGGGAACCAAAAACATTCAGTACTTC.

The chain uses TRBV4-1 and TRBJ2-7, with 9 nucleotides matching TRBD1. From germline, CDR1 is MGHRA and CDR2 YSYEKL. V dropped 3 bases and J dropped 3; count of bases not matched to a gene: 12. This CDR3 spans 17 amino acids. The CDR3 is CASSHPRDRVGYYEQYF. The CDR3 coding sequence is TGCGCCAGCAGCCATCCCCGGGACAGGGTTGGGTACTACGAGCAGTACTTC.

The chain carries TRBV5-1 and TRBJ1-4; D gene unclear. V was clipped by 4 bases and J by 8 bases, with 18 bases between them. The CDR3 totals 15 residues. CDR1 SGHRS and CDR2 YFSETQ come from the germline V gene. The CDR3 spells CASSRAAGQNEKLFF. The CDR3 DNA follows: TGCGCCAGCAGCCGAGCGGCAGGCCAAAACGAAAAACTGTTTTTT.

CDR3 sequence reads: CASEGRTANTGELFF. The CDR3, as DNA: TGTGCCAGCGAAGGAAGGACAGCTAACACCGGGGAGCTGTTTTTT. The genes are TRBV6-1 and TRBJ2-2; D is possibly TRBD1 (6 bases). The germline CDR1 and CDR2 sequences are MNHNS and SASEGT. V was pared by 8 bases and J by 2 bases, with 15 bases between. This CDR3 region has 15 residues.

The gene calls are TRBV5-4 and TRBJ1-1; 7 nucleotides agree with TRBD1. V lost 5 bases to trimming and J lost 11 bases; unmatched junction nucleotides: 12. Germline V lookup: CDR1 SGHNT, CDR2 YYREEE (reference sequence). CDR3 length equals 13 residues. The CDR3 region has the DNA TGTGCCAGCAGAAGACAGGGTTCCATGGCGGCTTTCTTT. Translation: CASRRQGSMAAFF.

This chain joins TRBV5-1 and TRBJ2-3, with D tentatively TRBD2 (5 bases). The germline V and J ends were trimmed by 5 bases and 3 bases, with 16 bases remaining between them. The germline gives CDR1 SGHRS, CDR2 YFSETQ. The CDR3 has 15 residues. The chain's CDR3 is CASRSTGLLTDTQYF. The CDR3 region has the DNA TGCGCCAGCAGGAGTACCGGACTCCTAACAGATACGCAGTATTTT.

The CDR3 DNA is TGTGCCTGGACCCTGGGGGGCGGGGGACGGGAGACCCAGTACTTC. This translates into CAWTLGGGGRETQYF. The chain recombines TRBV30 with TRBJ2-5, with D perhaps TRBD2 (7 bases). Germline V gives CDR1 GTSNPN, CDR2 SVGIG (reference sequence). V was pared by 4 bases and J by 5 bases, with 20 bases between. This CDR3 is built from 15 residues.

This rearrangement joins TRBV7-6 to TRBJ1-1, with D hard to call. CDR1 is SGHVS and CDR2 is FNYEAQ in the germline V gene. This CDR3 has 15 residues. V was clipped by 0 bases and J by 1 base, with 9 bases between them. The CDR3 reads CASSLARHPNTEAFF. DNA for the CDR3: TGTGCCAGCAGCTTAGCGCGACACCCGAACACTGAAGCTTTCTTT.

On this clone: Compared with germline, one end of the junction differs, possibly owing to a read error. This chain joins TRBV6-5 and TRBJ2-5; no clear D. Germline values: CDR1 MNHEY, CDR2 SVGAGI. This CDR3 is 11 amino acids long. Here the CDR3 reads CASSYHETQYF. In DNA form, the CDR3 reads TGTGCCAGCAGTTACCATGAGACCCAGTACTTC.

J is TRBJ1-2 and V is TRBV4-1; the match to TRBD1 covers 8 bases. The CDR3 runs 14 residues. V dropped 5 bases and J dropped 6; count of bases not matched to a gene: 8. Germline CDR1 reads MGHRA; CDR2 reads YSYEKL. CDR3 DNA: TGCGCCAGCAGCAAACCGCAGGGGGCCGATGGCTACACCTTC. Translation: CASSKPQGADGYTF.